This T cell receptor beta chain was observed in a study of PD-1 blockade in mismatch repair-deficient tumors (dated by TCRdb to about 2017). Study-level background: The trial enrolled more than 85 consecutive patients with roughly twelve mismatch repair-deficient cancer types between September 2013 and 2016, all previously treated and progressing. Tumor-associated T cell clones were tracked in the peripheral blood of patients responding to PD-1 blockade by deep sequencing of TCR CDR3 regions. Paper-wide results and their limitations: After pembrolizumab, tumor-resident clones, which were often undetectable in blood before treatment, expanded rapidly and then contracted, generally ahead of radiologic responses. Clonal expansion was elicited by three of seven peptides, and over a hundred unique blood TCRs were yielded, roughly seven of which were also found in tumor; all positive peptides were derived from frameshift mutations.

The cysteine opens and the phenylalanine closes a CDR3 of 14 amino acids. Here the CDR3 DNA is all that survives: 42 bases in frame from base 1. For CDR1 and CDR2, the germline V gene lists SGHAT and FQNNGV. V lost 2 bases and J lost 1 base; the stretch between them is 8 bases long. Preparation of the library involved the immunoSEQ multiplex PCR assay. The authors' pipeline ran thus. A clone was classified as neoantigen-specific if the clone expanded significantly in response to the relevant peptide and did not expand significantly in response to any other peptide tested. This is the immuneACCESS table as TCRdb keeps it, with only in-frame sequences that have V and J called. A part of the clones is gone; compared with another copy, unresolved V genes explain less than half, and the rest is unexplained. For V, J and clone size, that table is used; D and trimming come from the DNA. This sample comprises roughly 14,000 clones, approximately 81% of them detected only once. 20% to 25% of the sample is held by the ten biggest clonotypes.

About this clone: Its cognate antigen has yet to be identified. Base-call qualities are not available, and no considerably larger clone is one nucleotide away.

What this sample's time point label stands for: 10-day in vitro stimulation with candidate neoantigen peptide 4. Mismatch repair deficiency in every enrolled patient was established by polymerase chain reaction or immunohistochemistry. A few patients who responded to pembrolizumab therapy underwent TCR sequencing. Six or seven ELISpot-reactive candidate neoantigen peptides were each used in an approximately 11-day in vitro stimulation before TCR sequencing. A control culture lacking peptide was run in an identical manner and was used as the baseline for calculation of clone fold changes. The phase II trial prospectively tested pembrolizumab PD-1 blockade in advanced mismatch repair-deficient cancers regardless of tissue of origin.

The V and J genes are TRBV11-2 and TRBJ1-1; the D gene is unclear. The sample consisted of cells cultured in vitro, taken from a patient treated with pembrolizumab. This sequence originates from an adult with mismatch repair-deficient cancer. CDR3 reads: CASSLLRGNTEAFF. The bases read TGTGCCAGCAGCTTATTGCGGGGGAACACTGAAGCTTTCTTT.